The rows below give T cell receptor beta chains drawn from one sample of a study of blood T cell repertoires in COVID-19. Measured with immunoSEQ multiplex PCR; TCRdb has only the in-frame clones, and not every one. The sample has 110,000 to 150,000 clones, about 82% seen once. The sequencing input was PBMCs or T cells enriched from blood (not recorded which). The receptors originated from a woman aged 40 to 50 who had recovered from COVID-19. The CDR3 runs from the conserved cysteine through the conserved F or W. The order of the fields is J gene, D gene, clone size, V gene, CDR3 DNA, CDR3 protein. D genes are given only for firm matches. Expanded clones are given a class, and other clones once, few, many or no size at all.

J gene: TRBJ2-1; D gene: -; clone size: -; V gene: TRBV29-1; CDR3 DNA: TGCAGCGCTGGCAGGTTTGGGCTCAATGAGCAGTTCTTC; CDR3 protein: CSAGRFGLNEQFF
J gene: TRBJ2-1; D gene: TRBD2; clone size: -; V gene: TRBV9; CDR3 DNA: TGTGCCAGCAACCCTACCAACGGGGGGGGCTACAATGAGCAGTTCTTC; CDR3 protein: CASNPTNGGGYNEQFF
J gene: TRBJ2-7; D gene: TRBD1; clone size: -; V gene: TRBV7-2; CDR3 DNA: TGTGCCAGCAGCCAACAGGGGGCGAACGAGCAGTACTTC; CDR3 protein: CASSQQGANEQYF
J gene: TRBJ1-5; D gene: -; clone size: -; V gene: TRBV6-2/TRBV6-3; CDR3 DNA: TGTGCCAGCAGTTACGTGGTAGGGGGTGGGGATCAGCCCCAGCATTTT; CDR3 protein: CASSYVVGGGDQPQHF
J gene: TRBJ2-2; D gene: -; clone size: -; V gene: TRBV4-1; CDR3 DNA: TGCGCCAGCAGCCAAACTAGTCCCACCGGGGAGCTGTTTTTT; CDR3 protein: CASSQTSPTGELFF
J gene: TRBJ2-1; D gene: -; clone size: -; V gene: TRBV12-5; CDR3 DNA: TGTGCTAGTGGTTTGGTACAGGGAGCTTCCTACAATGAGCAGTTCTTC; CDR3 protein: CASGLVQGASYNEQFF
J gene: TRBJ1-1; D gene: -; clone size: many; V gene: TRBV5-8; CDR3 DNA: TGTGCCAGCATTATCCCCCAGGGGCCACAGTTCACTGAAGCTTTCTTT; CDR3 protein: CASIIPQGPQFTEAFF
J gene: TRBJ2-5; D gene: TRBD2; clone size: -; V gene: TRBV28; CDR3 DNA: TGTGCCAGCAGTTTACGGGGAGGGCAAGAGACCCAGTACTTC; CDR3 protein: CASSLRGGQETQYF
J gene: TRBJ2-3; D gene: -; clone size: -; V gene: TRBV9; CDR3 DNA: TGTGCCAGCAGCCCCCGGGGTAGCGGAGGGGAAGATACGCAGTATTTT; CDR3 protein: CASSPRGSGGEDTQYF
J gene: TRBJ2-2; D gene: TRBD1; clone size: -; V gene: TRBV5-4; CDR3 DNA: TGTGCCAGCAGCTTGGAGCCGGACAGGTTGAACACCGGGGAGCTGTTTTTT; CDR3 protein: CASSLEPDRLNTGELFF
J gene: TRBJ1-2; D gene: -; clone size: -; V gene: TRBV29-1; CDR3 DNA: TGCAGCGTAGCACAGAACTATGGCTACACCTTC; CDR3 protein: CSVAQNYGYTF
J gene: TRBJ2-3; D gene: TRBD1; clone size: -; V gene: TRBV6-1; CDR3 DNA: TGTGCCAGCAGTGAAGGACAGGGGGTCGTGATGGGTACGCAGTATTTT; CDR3 protein: CASSEGQGVVMGTQYF
J gene: TRBJ2-3; D gene: -; clone size: -; V gene: TRBV4-1; CDR3 DNA: TGCGCCAGCAGCCAAGGAGGGGGAGATACGCAGTATTTT; CDR3 protein: CASSQGGGDTQYF
J gene: TRBJ2-1; D gene: -; clone size: once; V gene: TRBV2; CDR3 DNA: TGTGCCAACCAGGCGATCTCCTACAATGAGCAGTTCTTC; CDR3 protein: CANQAISYNEQFF
J gene: TRBJ1-2; D gene: -; clone size: -; V gene: TRBV5-1; CDR3 DNA: TGCGCCAGCAGCTCAGAGACCGGCAGGGGCCCTAACTATGGCTACACCTTC; CDR3 protein: CASSSETGRGPNYGYTF
J gene: TRBJ2-5; D gene: TRBD1; clone size: -; V gene: TRBV3-1/TRBV3-2; CDR3 DNA: TGTGCCAGCAGCGCCAGGGGGCAAGAGACCCAGTACTTC; CDR3 protein: CASSARGQETQYF
J gene: TRBJ1-1; D gene: -; clone size: -; V gene: TRBV5-4; CDR3 DNA: TGTGCCAGCAGCCCTCCACAGGGTAGAGCAGACACTGAAGCTTTCTTT; CDR3 protein: CASSPPQGRADTEAFF
J gene: TRBJ2-5; D gene: TRBD1; clone size: -; V gene: TRBV4-1; CDR3 DNA: TGCGCCAGCAGCCAAGGACAGGGTCTGGAGACCCAGTACTTC; CDR3 protein: CASSQGQGLETQYF
J gene: TRBJ1-2; D gene: TRBD1; clone size: -; V gene: TRBV19; CDR3 DNA: TGTGCCAGTAGTCCTGAAGGTGCAGGGGGAAAAGAATCTAACTATGGCTACACCTTC; CDR3 protein: CASSPEGAGGKESNYGYTF
J gene: TRBJ2-3; D gene: -; clone size: few; V gene: TRBV4-2; CDR3 DNA: TGTGCCAGCAGCCAAGAACAGGGTCTCACAGATACGCAGTATTTT; CDR3 protein: CASSQEQGLTDTQYF
J gene: TRBJ1-5; D gene: TRBD1; clone size: -; V gene: TRBV19; CDR3 DNA: TGTGCCAGTAGTATGCGACAGGGGAATAGCAATCAGCCCCAGCATTTT; CDR3 protein: CASSMRQGNSNQPQHF
J gene: TRBJ2-2; D gene: -; clone size: few; V gene: TRBV7-9; CDR3 DNA: TGTGCCAGCATCTACGTAGGGGGCACCGGGGAGCTGTTTTTT; CDR3 protein: CASIYVGGTGELFF
J gene: TRBJ2-4; D gene: TRBD1; clone size: -; V gene: TRBV2; CDR3 DNA: TGTGCCAGCAGGGACAGGGGATATCTAGCCAAAAACATTCAGTACTTC; CDR3 protein: CASRDRGYLAKNIQYF
J gene: TRBJ1-1; D gene: TRBD1; clone size: once; V gene: TRBV12-3/TRBV12-4; CDR3 DNA: TGTGCCAGCAGTTTGCAGGGGGCTCGGGCTTTCTTT; CDR3 protein: CASSLQGARAFF
J gene: TRBJ2-7; D gene: TRBD1; clone size: many; V gene: TRBV2; CDR3 DNA: TGTGCCAGCAATGGACAGGGGCCCTACGAGCAGTACTTC; CDR3 protein: CASNGQGPYEQYF
J gene: TRBJ2-5; D gene: -; clone size: -; V gene: TRBV3-1/TRBV3-2; CDR3 DNA: TGTGCCAGCAGCCAAGATAAGAACGTAGCGGTCGACTGGGAGACCCAGTACTTC; CDR3 protein: CASSQDKNVAVDWETQYF
J gene: TRBJ1-4; D gene: TRBD1; clone size: once; V gene: TRBV4-2; CDR3 DNA: TGTGCCAGCAGCCCTACCCACCGGACAGGGGGAGAAAAACTGTTTTTT; CDR3 protein: CASSPTHRTGGEKLFF
J gene: TRBJ2-2; D gene: TRBD2; clone size: -; V gene: TRBV24-1; CDR3 DNA: TGTGCCACCAGTGACCCCACAGCGGGAAACACCGGGGAGCTGTTTTTT; CDR3 protein: CATSDPTAGNTGELFF
J gene: TRBJ2-5; D gene: TRBD2; clone size: -; V gene: TRBV5-1; CDR3 DNA: TGCGCCAGCAGCCGCAGACTAGCGGGGGAAGAGACCCAGTACTTC; CDR3 protein: CASSRRLAGEETQYF
J gene: TRBJ2-1; D gene: TRBD2; clone size: few; V gene: TRBV6-5; CDR3 DNA: TGTGCCAGCAGTTCCTTAGCGGGGACTCACAATGAGCAGTTCTTC; CDR3 protein: CASSSLAGTHNEQFF
J gene: TRBJ2-1; D gene: -; clone size: -; V gene: TRBV27; CDR3 DNA: TGTGCCAGCAGTGCGACGGGGAGTGAGCAGTTCTTC; CDR3 protein: CASSATGSEQFF
J gene: TRBJ1-1; D gene: -; clone size: -; V gene: TRBV19; CDR3 DNA: TGTGCCAGTAGTCTCCAGGGACTTTTAATGAACACTGAAGCTTTCTTT; CDR3 protein: CASSLQGLLMNTEAFF
J gene: TRBJ1-5; D gene: -; clone size: -; V gene: TRBV12-3/TRBV12-4; CDR3 DNA: TGTGCCAGCAGTTTAGAAGGGGGTCAGCCCCAGCATTTT; CDR3 protein: CASSLEGGQPQHF
J gene: TRBJ1-4; D gene: -; clone size: -; V gene: TRBV6-1; CDR3 DNA: TGTGCCAGCAGTGAGCAGGGTACGGAAAAACTGTTTTTT; CDR3 protein: CASSEQGTEKLFF
J gene: TRBJ2-2; D gene: -; clone size: -; V gene: TRBV4-1; CDR3 DNA: TGCGCCAGCAGCCAAGACAGCACCGGAGGCACCGGGGAGCTGTTTTTT; CDR3 protein: CASSQDSTGGTGELFF
J gene: TRBJ1-2; D gene: TRBD1; clone size: -; V gene: TRBV19; CDR3 DNA: TGTGCCAGTAGCATGGGGACAGGGGGCAACTATGGCTACACCTTC; CDR3 protein: CASSMGTGGNYGYTF
J gene: TRBJ2-7; D gene: TRBD1; clone size: once; V gene: TRBV24-1; CDR3 DNA: TGTGCCACCAGTGATTTGCCGCGGCCCCGGGACAGTTACGAGCAGTACTTC; CDR3 protein: CATSDLPRPRDSYEQYF
J gene: TRBJ1-2; D gene: TRBD1; clone size: -; V gene: TRBV11-2; CDR3 DNA: TGTGCCAGCAGCTTAGATCCCGGACAGGGACTCTATGGCTACACCTTC; CDR3 protein: CASSLDPGQGLYGYTF
J gene: TRBJ2-1; D gene: -; clone size: -; V gene: TRBV7-8; CDR3 DNA: TGTGCCAGCAGAAGCGGAGAGCCCAATGAGCAGTTCTTC; CDR3 protein: CASRSGEPNEQFF
J gene: TRBJ1-1; D gene: -; clone size: once; V gene: TRBV5-1; CDR3 DNA: TGCGCCAGCAGCTATAACACGGGGAACACTGAAGCTTTCTTT; CDR3 protein: CASSYNTGNTEAFF
J gene: TRBJ1-2; D gene: TRBD1; clone size: -; V gene: TRBV5-5; CDR3 DNA: TGTGCCAGCAGCTGGATTGAGCCGGGACAGGGGTATGGCTACACCTTC; CDR3 protein: CASSWIEPGQGYGYTF
J gene: TRBJ1-5; D gene: -; clone size: -; V gene: TRBV6-5; CDR3 DNA: TGTGCCAGCAGTTCAGGTTTGTTTGATCAGCCCCAGCATTTT; CDR3 protein: CASSSGLFDQPQHF
J gene: TRBJ2-7; D gene: -; clone size: -; V gene: TRBV19; CDR3 DNA: TGTGCCAGTAGTACCACAGGAGGGTACGAGCAGTACTTC; CDR3 protein: CASSTTGGYEQYF
J gene: TRBJ1-5; D gene: -; clone size: -; V gene: TRBV2; CDR3 DNA: TGTGCCAGCACCTTTGATACAACAAGCAATCAGCCCCAGCATTTT; CDR3 protein: CASTFDTTSNQPQHF
J gene: TRBJ1-2; D gene: -; clone size: -; V gene: TRBV4-1; CDR3 DNA: TGCGCCAGCAGCCCCCCGGAAGGTGAGCGGTATGGCTACACCTTC; CDR3 protein: CASSPPEGERYGYTF
J gene: TRBJ1-5; D gene: TRBD1; clone size: -; V gene: TRBV11-2; CDR3 DNA: TGTGCCAGCAGCTTACCGGGACAGGGGGAATGGGAGAAGCCCCAGCATTTT; CDR3 protein: CASSLPGQGEWEKPQHF
J gene: TRBJ1-2; D gene: TRBD1; clone size: -; V gene: TRBV5-1; CDR3 DNA: TGCGCCAGCAGAGCAGGGGGCGGCAGTTATGGCTACACCTTC; CDR3 protein: CASRAGGGSYGYTF
J gene: TRBJ2-1; D gene: -; clone size: -; V gene: TRBV6-5; CDR3 DNA: TGTGCCAGCAGTACGCGGGCTTACAATGAGCAGTTCTTC; CDR3 protein: CASSTRAYNEQFF